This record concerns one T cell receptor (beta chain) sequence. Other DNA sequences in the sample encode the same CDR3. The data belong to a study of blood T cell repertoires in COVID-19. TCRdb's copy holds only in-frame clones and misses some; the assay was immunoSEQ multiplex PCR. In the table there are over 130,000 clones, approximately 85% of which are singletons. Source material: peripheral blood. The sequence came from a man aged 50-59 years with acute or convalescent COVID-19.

The CDR3 nucleotides are TGTGCCAGCAGTTACGGGACAGGGGGCCAGCCCCAGCATTTT. Amino acid sequence: CASSYGTGGQPQHF. The chain employs TRBV6-5 and TRBJ1-5; 12 nucleotides line up with TRBD1. The CDR3 runs to 14 residues. Unmatched junction bases numbered 0, after V lost 2 bases and J lost 7 bases. Germline V CDR1 and CDR2: MNHEY, SVGAGI.